Each of the 31 T cell receptor beta chains below was sequenced from the same sample in a study of T cells in Graves' hyperthyroidism and ophthalmopathy. Amplification targeted TCR beta CDR3 regions from RNA transcripts. The TCR CDR3 was amplified in a first-round RT-PCR using the HTBI primer set. TCRdb used MiXCR to reprocess the multiplex PCR reads, holding one entry per CDR3 protein. The sample contains hundreds of thousands of distinct CDR3 sequences, 38% of which appear only once. The sequencing sample was made of blood. Receptor source: a man aged 18-30 years with Graves' hyperthyroidism.

The chain employs TRBV5-4 and TRBJ2-5, with D perhaps TRBD1 (5 bases). Trimming shortened V by 5 bases and J by 2 bases, and 16 bases separated the two germline ends. This CDR3 has 15 amino acids. Per the germline V gene, CDR1 is SGHNT and CDR2 is YYREEE (reference sequence). CDR3 sequence: CASSLRAQGQETQYF. The CDR3 nucleotides are TGTGCCAGCAGTCTTCGGGCCCAGGGACAAGAGACCCAGTACTTC.

This clonotype came up many times. This chain connects TRBV10-3 to TRBJ1-4; D uncertain. The V gene's germline CDR1 is ENHRY and CDR2 SYGVKD. The CDR3 is made up of 14 amino acids. The V and J ends lost 10 bases and 4 bases respectively, with 16 bases between them. The CDR3 region is CATAPKALNEKLFF. DNA for the CDR3: TGTGCCACCGCTCCTAAAGCTCTTAATGAAAAACTGTTTTTT.

There are a few counts of this clonotype. The rearrangement links TRBV6-6 to TRBJ2-2, with D perhaps matching TRBD1 or TRBD2 (6 bases each). Germline values: CDR1 MNHNY, CDR2 SVGAGI (reference sequence). V lost 5 bases and J lost 6, with 13 bases in between. The CDR3 has 14 amino acids. As DNA, the CDR3 is TGTGCCAGCAGTCGAGCAGGGGAGGCCGGGGAGCTGTTTTTT. Its translation is CASSRAGEAGELFF.

The rearrangement uses TRBV4-1 and TRBJ2-2; 8 nucleotides agree with TRBD2. This CDR3 region has 16 residues. J was trimmed by 11 bases and V by 0 bases; bases with no gene match: 11. Germline assignment: CDR1 MGHRA and CDR2 YSYEKL. The CDR3 DNA reads TGCGCCAGCAGCCAAGAACCCCTAGCGGGCGCGCGAGAGCTGTTTTTT. It translates to CASSQEPLAGARELFF.

In its sample, this clonotype was seen many times. The gene calls are TRBV7-8 and TRBJ1-5; D is possibly TRBD1 (6 bases). The CDR3 runs 17 residues. Trimming cost V 5 bases and J 4 bases, with 21 bases left between them. The germline gives CDR1 SGHVS, CDR2 FQNEAQ. CDR3 nucleotides: TGTGCCAGCAGCGATACACAGGGCCATGGGGATAATCAGCCCCAGCATTTT. Residues: CASSDTQGHGDNQPQHF. Variable domain in full (rest from reference TRBV7-8 and TRBJ1-5): GAGVSQSPRYKVAKRGQDVALRCDPISGHVSLFWYQQALGQGPEFLTYFQNEAQLDKSGLPSDRFFAERPEGSVSTLKIQRTQQEDSAVYLCASSDTQGHGDNQPQHFGDGTRLSIL.

The V call is TRBV7-2, the J call TRBJ1-1; the match to TRBD1 covers 7 bases. Germline loops: CDR1 SGHTA, CDR2 FQGNSA. Losses at the gene ends were 5 bases for V and 1 base for J; bases not matched to a gene: 10. The CDR3 has 16 amino acids. The CDR3 loop reads CASSHGGGSANTEAFF. The CDR3 DNA reads as TGTGCCAGCAGCCACGGAGGGGGCTCCGCGAACACTGAAGCTTTCTTT.

This clonotype has more than one count but fewer than ten. This chain connects TRBV6-5 to TRBJ1-5; D not resolved. Germline CDR1 MNHEY, CDR2 SVGAGI. The V and J ends lost 5 bases and 4 bases respectively, with 12 bases between them. The CDR3 has 14 amino acids. The chain's CDR3 is CASSPRAANQPQHF. In DNA form, the CDR3 reads TGTGCCAGCAGTCCTCGGGCGGCTAATCAGCCCCAGCATTTT.

The chain has TRBV4-1 and TRBJ2-7, with no clear D. The CDR3 spans 14 residues. The V and J ends lost 6 bases and 2 bases respectively, with 14 bases between them. CDR1 MGHRA and CDR2 YSYEKL come from the germline V gene. The CDR3 loop reads CASSQRTRAYEQYF. The CDR3 coding sequence is TGCGCCAGCAGTCAAAGGACGCGAGCCTACGAGCAGTACTTC.

The sample holds many counts of this clonotype. The J gene is TRBJ1-2, the V gene TRBV19; no reliable D call. Between the trimmed V and J ends, which lost 7 bases and 4 bases, there was a span of 16 bases. This CDR3 comprises 14 residues. Germline V gives CDR1 LNHDA, CDR2 SQIVND (reference sequence). CDR3 sequence (DNA): TGTGCCAGTAAGCCAACGGCCTCGAGCTATGGCTACACCTTC. It is translated as CASKPTASSYGYTF.

The V call is TRBV12-3 or TRBV12-4, the J call TRBJ2-7; D ambiguous. V was pared by 5 bases and J by 0 bases, with 17 bases between. This CDR3 is 16 amino acids long. CDR3 region: CASSQMGAVSSYEQYF. The CDR3 coding sequence is TGTGCCAGCAGTCAGATGGGTGCGGTTAGCTCCTACGAGCAGTACTTC.

The chain couples TRBV7-6 to TRBJ2-7, with 8 bases fitting TRBD1. Germline V gene sequence: CDR1 SGHVS, CDR2 FNYEAQ. The CDR3 spans 15 residues. The trim removed 6 bases at V and 4 bases at J, leaving 11 bases unmatched. CDR3 coding DNA: TGTGCCAGCAGGAAAGGGCCAGGGGGCGCGTACGAGCAGTACTTC. Encoded protein: CASRKGPGGAYEQYF.

This clonotype was counted many times. The V and J genes are TRBV25-1 and TRBJ2-6; D may be TRBD1 (6 bases). Trimming pared 5 bases from V and 0 bases from J, leaving 17 bases between. The germline CDR1 and CDR2 sequences are MGHDK and SYGVNS. The CDR3 contains 18 residues. The chain's CDR3 is CASSTPGTPYSGANVLTF. The CDR3 DNA reads as TGTGCCAGCAGTACCCCCGGGACACCCTACTCTGGGGCCAACGTCCTGACTTTC.

Only a few counts were recorded for this clonotype. Here the CDR3 reads CASSLLGGWYEQYF. The CDR3 nucleotides read TGTGCCAGCAGCTTATTGGGGGGCTGGTACGAGCAGTACTTC. This sequence joins TRBV7-8 and TRBJ2-7; D possibly uses TRBD1 or TRBD2 (6 bases each). The CDR3 runs 14 residues. The germline V and J ends were trimmed by 2 bases and 4 bases, with 12 bases remaining between them. From germline, CDR1 is SGHVS and CDR2 FQNEAQ.

This clonotype occurred many times. The chain has TRBV19 and TRBJ1-1, with D unresolved. The CDR3 covers 13 residues. Germline lookup yields CDR1 LNHDA and CDR2 SQIVND (reference sequence). Trimming left V 4 bases short and J 0 bases short, with 6 bases between. The CDR3 sequence: CASSNQVNTEAFF. The CDR3 bases are TGTGCCAGTAGTAATCAGGTGAACACTGAAGCTTTCTTT.

This clonotype showed up just a few times. This chain connects TRBV7-2 to TRBJ1-3, with D perhaps TRBD1 (5 bases). Trimming pared 2 bases from V and 5 bases from J, leaving 13 bases between. CDR3 length: 15 amino acids. CDR1 is SGHTA, CDR2 FQGNSA, per germline. CDR3 in amino acids: CASSLSGGGRNTIYF. The CDR3 DNA reads as TGTGCCAGCAGCTTAAGCGGGGGTGGGCGAAACACCATATATTTT.

About this clonotype: As the CDR3 is not closed by the conserved phenylalanine or tryptophan, this likely results from a read error. The limits of the CDR3 on the DNA are not certain, so only TCRdb's listed CDR3 is given. CDR3 region: CASSQEGRPTY. V gene TRBV4-1 combines with J gene TRBJ2-7; TRBD2, as called in the table, went unchecked against the DNA. The CDR3 extends over 11 residues, inclusive of both ends. Germline V gene lookup returns CDR1 MGHRA and CDR2 YSYEKL.

This chain connects TRBV12-3 or TRBV12-4 to TRBJ1-1; 10 positions agree with TRBD1. The CDR3 sequence is 14 residues long. J was trimmed by 4 bases and V by 6 bases; bases with no gene match: 5. The chain's CDR3 is CASSAGQGFTEAFF. The DNA for the CDR3 is TGTGCCAGCAGCGCGGGACAGGGGTTCACTGAAGCTTTCTTT.

This chain uses TRBV10-3 with TRBJ1-5; weak D call: TRBD1 (6 bases). The germline V gene encodes CDR1 ENHRY and CDR2 SYGVKD. The length of the CDR3 is 14 residues. V lost 10 bases and J 6 bases, leaving 19 bases between the germline ends. CDR3: CATGTGGGSQPQHF. CDR3 DNA: TGTGCCACCGGGACGGGGGGCGGGAGTCAGCCCCAGCATTTT.

This clonotype has only a few counts. Compared with germline, one end of the junction differs, possibly owing to a read error. In DNA, the CDR3 is TGCGCCAGCAGCCAAGATAACAGGGGCTACGAGCAGTACTTC. Encoded protein: CASSQDNRGYEQYF. The V call is TRBV7-2, the J call TRBJ2-7; 7 positions agree with TRBD1. This CDR3 is built from 14 residues. Germline-derived CDR1 and CDR2 are SGHTA and FQGNSA.

The chain carries TRBV2 and TRBJ2-7; either TRBD1 or TRBD2 may fit D (5 bases each). Germline V CDR1 and CDR2: SNHLY, FYNNEI. This CDR3 region has 15 residues. The ends were cut back, 6 bases at V and 0 bases at J, with 15 bases in the middle. CDR3: CASSRDRPSSYEQYF. CDR3 sequence (DNA): TGTGCCAGCAGCCGGGACCGCCCAAGCTCCTACGAGCAGTACTTC.

The chain recombines TRBV20-1 with TRBJ2-7, with a tentative D call TRBD2 (6 bases). CDR3 length: 15 residues. The V and J ends lost 3 bases and 3 bases respectively, with 18 bases between them. Germline CDR1 and CDR2: DFQATT and SNEGSKA (reference sequence). The CDR3: CSARRRGSAIYEQYF. The CDR3 nucleotides read TGCAGTGCTAGGAGGAGGGGTTCCGCCATCTACGAGCAGTACTTC.

This clonotype was counted once. The V call is TRBV6-4, the J call TRBJ1-6; a weak D match, TRBD1 (5 bases). The CDR3 contains 15 residues. V dropped 4 bases and J dropped 7 bases, with 14 bases sitting between them. The germline CDR1 and CDR2 sequences are MRHNA and SNTAGT. The CDR3 DNA is TGTGCCAGCAGTGCCTCACCAGGGAGGAATTCACCCCTCCACTTT. It yields the protein CASSASPGRNSPLHF.

A remark on this clonotype: This may stem from a read error, because a much larger clone lies one nucleotide away. The genes are TRBV20-1 and TRBJ1-1, with D possibly TRBD1 on 5 matching bases. Germline V gives CDR1 DFQATT, CDR2 SNEGSKA (reference sequence). V lost 1 base and J 4 bases, leaving 13 bases between the germline ends. The CDR3 has 14 amino acids. Written as DNA, the CDR3 is TGCAGTGCTAGAGTAGCAGGGCGAGGCACTGAAGCTTTCTTT. Protein product: CSARVAGRGTEAFF.

This clonotype appeared a single time. The chain employs TRBV19 and TRBJ2-5, with unresolved D. This CDR3 has 13 residues. Germline lookup yields CDR1 LNHDA and CDR2 SQIVND (reference sequence). V lost 4 bases to trimming and J lost 5 bases, with 11 bases between them. CDR3 in DNA: TGTGCCAGTAGTAACGACGAGTCTGAGACCCAGTACTTC. Translated, it gives CASSNDESETQYF. Drawing the rest from reference TRBV19 and TRBJ2-5, the complete variable domain is DGGITQSPKYLFRKEGQNVTLSCEQNLNHDAMYWYRQDPGQGLRLIYYSQIVNDFQKGDIAEGYSVSREKKESFPLTVTSAQKNPTAFYLCASSNDESETQYFGPGTRLLVL.

This clonotype was detected many times. This chain links TRBV12-3 or TRBV12-4 with TRBJ1-5; 10 nucleotides line up with TRBD1. The CDR3 has 14 residues. The trim removed 6 bases at V and 5 bases at J, leaving 4 bases unmatched. The CDR3 DNA reads TGTGCCAGCAGAGGGGACAGGGGAGATCAGCCCCAGCATTTT. Translating gives CASRGDRGDQPQHF.

This chain connects TRBV7-2 to TRBJ1-2; D remains unclear. The CDR3 has 14 residues. Per germline, CDR1 SGHTA and CDR2 FQGNSA. The ends were cut back, 5 bases at V and 5 bases at J, with 15 bases in the middle. Written as DNA, the CDR3 is TGTGCCAGCAGCAGATCGACGGATGCTTATGGCTACACCTTC. Encoded protein: CASSRSTDAYGYTF.

As regards this clonotype: A much larger clone lies a single base off, so this may be a read error. The chain uses TRBV5-1 and TRBJ2-7; 8 positions agree with TRBD1. There are 13 residues in the CDR3. Germline loops: CDR1 SGHRS, CDR2 YFSETQ. Written as DNA, the CDR3 is TGCGCCAGCAGCGGGACAGGTCTCTACGGGCAGTACTTC. It specifies CASSGTGLYGQYF.

The table lists this clonotype with a few counts. The chain employs TRBV6-5 and TRBJ1-4; no definite D call. This CDR3 has 12 residues. The V gene's germline CDR1 is MNHEY and CDR2 SVGAGI. V was trimmed by 4 bases and J by 9 bases, leaving 9 bases between them. The CDR3 loop is CASSSREKKLFF. The CDR3 coding sequence is TGTGCCAGCAGTTCCCGGGAAAAAAAACTGTTTTTT.

The table lists this clonotype with many counts. The V and J genes are TRBV19 and TRBJ1-2, with 10 bases lining up with TRBD1. The J segment lost 4 bases and the V segment lost 5 bases, leaving 4 bases of the junction unmatched. The germline CDR1 and CDR2 sequences are LNHDA and SQIVND (reference sequence). The length of the CDR3 is 14 residues. DNA for the CDR3: TGTGCCAGTAGTGCGGACAGGGGGTTCTATGGCTACACCTTC. It specifies CASSADRGFYGYTF. Using reference TRBV19 and TRBJ1-2 for the parts outside the CDR3, the full variable domain is DGGITQSPKYLFRKEGQNVTLSCEQNLNHDAMYWYRQDPGQGLRLIYYSQIVNDFQKGDIAEGYSVSREKKESFPLTVTSAQKNPTAFYLCASSADRGFYGYTFGSGTRLTVV.

V is TRBV7-9 and J is TRBJ2-7, with D possibly being TRBD1 or TRBD2 (5 bases each). Per germline, CDR1 SEHNR and CDR2 FQNEAQ (reference sequence). V lost 5 bases and J 0 bases, leaving 17 bases between the germline ends. The CDR3 is made up of 16 amino acids. CDR3: CASSHSGADFSYEQYF. CDR3 DNA: TGTGCCAGCAGCCACTCTGGGGCGGACTTCTCCTACGAGCAGTACTTC.

The rearrangement links TRBV29-1 to TRBJ2-7, with 10 bases matching TRBD1. The germline V gene encodes CDR1 SQVTM and CDR2 ANQGSEA. This CDR3 is built from 13 residues. Losses at the gene ends were 6 bases for V and 3 bases for J; bases not matched to a gene: 5. The CDR3 DNA follows: TGCAGCGTGTCGGGACAGGGGCGCTACGAGCAGTACTTC. Encoded protein: CSVSGQGRYEQYF.